This T cell receptor (beta chain) was captured in a study of blood T cell repertoires in COVID-19. The wider study: Sites across the United States, Italy and Spain contributed samples from acute and convalescent COVID-19. In each case, the material was cDNA or gDNA derived from T cells, B-cell-depleted T cells, or PBMCs.

The V gene's germline CDR1 is ENHRY and CDR2 SYGVKD. V lost 6 bases to trimming and J lost 2 bases; unmatched junction nucleotides: 4. The CDR3 extends over 13 amino acids. This clone appeared a single time. Original analysis: Cell counts per sample came from amplifying reference gene primers. Profiled with immunoSEQ multiplex PCR; TCRdb holds only in-frame clones, not every one. V, J and clone size are taken as reported in that table, and D and trimming were inferred from the DNA itself. The profile shows 70,000 to 100,000 clones, 90% of them singletons. Sequencing was carried out using peripheral blood. The receptor was derived from a man aged 60-69 years with acute or convalescent COVID-19. The chain combines TRBV10-3 with TRBJ2-7; TRBD1 matches at 7 bases. The CDR3, as DNA: TGTGCCATCAGGGGGGACAGTACCTACGAGCAGTACTTC. Protein: CAIRGDSTYEQYF.